This T cell receptor (beta chain) was recorded in a study of blood T cells in healthy people across ages. Points from the study as a whole: Strong correlation was found linking TCR beta diversity to naive T cell percentage.

A J-beta primer mix and a sample-barcoded 5' primer were used in a second PCR of roughly 6 to 12 cycles. Via MiXCR, TCRdb re-called the 5' RACE reads, giving one row per CDR3 protein. In the table there are about 1.4 million distinct CDR3 sequences, roughly 64% of which are singletons. Details on this clonotype: The antigen remains unidentified.

The CDR3 runs to 18 residues. J lost 1 base, V lost 5 bases, and 9 bases had no gene match. CDR1 and CDR2 from the germline V gene are DFQATT and SNEGSKA (reference sequence). The chain joins TRBV20-1 to TRBJ2-4; the match to TRBD2 covers 15 bases. The sample comprised blood. This receptor was obtained from a man aged 18 to 30 in good health. The CDR3 DNA reads as TGCAGTGCTCGCCCGGGACTAGCGGGGGGTCCGGCCAAAAACATTCAGTACTTC. Protein product: CSARPGLAGGPAKNIQYF.